The 25 T cell receptor beta chains reported below all come from one sample, sequenced in a study of cytomegalovirus exposure and HLA in healthy donors. The PCR employed 60 Vbeta primers together with 13 Jbeta primers. The data were produced by immunoSEQ multiplex PCR, yet TCRdb's version contains in-frame clones alone and is incomplete. Of some 110,000 clones detected, 60% to 80% appear once; the ten largest clones hold 5% to 6.5%. Sequences were obtained from PBMCs. The receptor set was obtained from a man in his sixties in good health and CMV-seropositive.

The chain is built from TRBV6-1 and TRBJ2-7, with 8 positions matching TRBD1. Per germline, CDR1 MNHNS and CDR2 SASEGT. Trimming removed 6 bases from V and 6 bases from J; junction bases left unmatched: 7. The length of the CDR3 is 13 residues. The CDR3 coding sequence is TGTGCCAGCAGGGGTTCGACAGGGGTCGAGCAGTACTTC. Protein product: CASRGSTGVEQYF.

The chain links TRBV27 to TRBJ1-1; TRBD1 might be the D (6 bases). V lost 6 bases and J lost 8, with 13 bases in between. The germline CDR1 and CDR2 sequences are MNHEY and SMNVEV (reference sequence). This CDR3 is 12 amino acids long. Here the CDR3 reads CASRHRTGEAFF. The CDR3 bases are TGTGCCAGCAGGCACCGCACAGGGGAAGCTTTCTTT.

The chain uses TRBV4-2 and TRBJ2-1, with D possibly TRBD1 on 6 matching bases. There are 15 residues in the CDR3. The germline V gene has CDR1 LGHNA and CDR2 YNFKEQ. Trimming took 0 bases from V and 8 from J, leaving 14 bases between them. The CDR3 reads CASSQEGAVGDEQFF. The CDR3 coding sequence is TGTGCCAGCAGCCAAGAGGGGGCCGTCGGAGATGAGCAGTTCTTC.

This CDR3 reads CASSFDSRPFANVLTF. The CDR3 nucleotides read TGTGCCAGCAGTTTCGACAGCCGGCCCTTTGCCAACGTCCTGACTTTC. The chain joins TRBV28 to TRBJ2-6, with a possible D match to TRBD1 (5 bases). V was pared by 3 bases and J by 7 bases, with 16 bases between. CDR3 length: 16 amino acids. Germline lookup yields CDR1 MDHEN and CDR2 SYDVKM.

The chain carries TRBV4-2 and TRBJ1-1; 7 bases fit TRBD1. The CDR3 spans 13 residues. Germline CDR1 reads LGHNA; CDR2 reads YNFKEQ. Losses at the gene ends were 4 bases for V and 3 bases for J; bases not matched to a gene: 2. DNA of the CDR3: TGTGCCAGCAGCCCCGGACAGGACACTGAAGCTTTCTTT. Translation: CASSPGQDTEAFF.

This clone was seen only once. CDR3 sequence: CAWSVLRTSGGGSYNEQFF. The CDR3 DNA sequence: TGTGCCTGGAGTGTACTAAGGACTAGCGGGGGAGGCTCCTACAATGAGCAGTTCTTC. The chain is built from TRBV30 and TRBJ2-1; TRBD2 matches at 13 bases. CDR1 is GTSNPN, CDR2 SVGIG, per germline (reference sequence). The CDR3 is 19 amino acids. V lost 0 bases and J lost 0; bases outside the gene matches: 8.

Remarks on this clone: One end of the junction varies from germline; a read error may be responsible. The rearrangement links TRBV7-9 to TRBJ1-2, with D perhaps TRBD1 (6 bases). The CDR3 extends over 13 amino acids. Per germline, CDR1 SEHNR and CDR2 FQNEAQ (reference sequence). The CDR3 DNA follows: TGTTCCAGCAGCTTAGCAGGGGATGATGGCTACACCTTC. Its protein product is CSSSLAGDDGYTF.

The chain joins TRBV5-8 to TRBJ2-7; 7 nucleotides match TRBD1. The trim removed 4 bases at V and 0 bases at J, leaving 10 bases unmatched. Germline CDR1 is SGHTS and CDR2 is YDEGEE. The CDR3 extends over 16 amino acids. The CDR3 is CASSTGRTGLSYEQYF. The CDR3 nucleotides read TGTGCCAGCAGCACCGGCCGGACAGGACTCTCCTACGAGCAGTACTTC.

The chain joins TRBV28 to TRBJ2-6, with TRBD1 matching over 9 bases. The junction had 0 bases not matched to a gene; V was cut back by 2 bases and J by 1 base. In germline, CDR1 is MDHEN, CDR2 SYDVKM. CDR3 size: 16 residues. As DNA, the CDR3 is TGTGCCAGCAGTTTAGGGACAGGGTCTGGGGCCAACGTCCTGACTTTC. This codes for CASSLGTGSGANVLTF.

The rearrangement joins TRBV6-5 to TRBJ1-2; weak D call: TRBD1 (5 bases). The V end was cut by 7 bases, the J end by 4 bases, with 16 bases between. Germline V gene sequence: CDR1 MNHEY, CDR2 SVGAGI. The CDR3 runs to 14 residues. The CDR3 spells CASTQGRFRYGYTF. CDR3 DNA: TGTGCCAGCACCCAGGGCAGGTTTCGCTATGGCTACACCTTC.

This rearrangement joins TRBV6-1 to TRBJ2-5, with 11 bases matching TRBD1. The V gene's germline CDR1 is MNHNS and CDR2 SASEGT. The ends lost 7 bases at V and 5 bases at J; junction bases unmatched: 6. The CDR3 loop spans 14 amino acids. The CDR3 coding sequence is TGTGCCAGCAAACGGGACAGGGGGAGGGAGACCCAGTACTTC. Translation gives CASKRDRGRETQYF.

The rearrangement joins TRBV4-1 to TRBJ1-2; weak D call: TRBD1 (5 bases). From germline, CDR1 is MGHRA and CDR2 YSYEKL. The CDR3 runs to 16 residues. Trimming removed 0 bases from V and 4 bases from J, with 15 bases in between. In DNA form, the CDR3 reads TGCGCCAGCAGCCAAGATCGGGGGAATGTTGCCTATGGCTACACCTTC. Translating it yields CASSQDRGNVAYGYTF.

The chain combines TRBV29-1 with TRBJ2-1; the D gene is possibly TRBD1 (5 bases). V dropped 2 bases and J dropped 2 bases, with 7 bases sitting between them. Per the germline V gene, CDR1 is SQVTM and CDR2 is ANQGSEA. The CDR3 covers 13 residues. The chain's CDR3 is CSVERGTYNEQFF. For the CDR3, the DNA is TGCAGCGTTGAAAGGGGAACCTACAATGAGCAGTTCTTC.

This rearrangement joins TRBV29-1 to TRBJ2-1, with TRBD1 matching 9 bases. The trim removed 6 bases at V and 2 bases at J, leaving 11 bases unmatched. CDR3 size: 16 residues. Germline V gene data show CDR1 as SQVTM and CDR2 as ANQGSEA. The CDR3 region has the DNA TGCAGCGTCGTAACCTCCGGGACAGGGACCTACAATGAGCAGTTCTTC. Translated, it gives CSVVTSGTGTYNEQFF.

This clone was counted a single time. The chain links TRBV2 to TRBJ1-2; D is undetermined. This CDR3 region has 12 residues. Germline CDR1 is SNHLY and CDR2 is FYNNEI. The V and J ends lost 4 bases and 11 bases respectively, with 14 bases between them. CDR3 DNA: TGTGCCAGCAGTGTCCGGGCGCCGGGGTACACCTTC. Encoded protein: CASSVRAPGYTF.

The table lists this clone with a few counts. Here the CDR3 DNA reads TGCGCCAGCAGCCAAGATCAGGTGCGCGATTACGAGCAGTACTTC. Translation: CASSQDQVRDYEQYF. The rearrangement links TRBV4-3 to TRBJ2-7; D is unresolved. The CDR3 is 15 amino acids. Germline assignment: CDR1 LGHNA and CDR2 YSLEER. The germline V and J ends were trimmed by 0 bases and 4 bases, with 13 bases remaining between them.

In its sample, this clone was seen a few times. The rearrangement joins TRBV15 to TRBJ1-4; D is possibly TRBD1 (5 bases). In germline, CDR1 is LNHNV, CDR2 YYDKDF (reference sequence). The CDR3 is made up of 19 amino acids. V was clipped by 0 bases and J by 8 bases, with 25 bases between them. This CDR3 is CATSREGVAYGKHPEKLFF. In nucleotides, the CDR3 is TGTGCCACCAGCAGAGAAGGGGTGGCCTACGGAAAACATCCCGAAAAACTGTTTTTT. Filled out from reference TRBV15 and TRBJ1-4, the complete variable domain reads DAMVIQNPRYQVTQFGKPVTLSCSQTLNHNVMYWYQQKSSQAPKLLFHYYDKDFNNEADTPDNFQSRRPNTSFCFLDIRSPGLGDTAMYLCATSREGVAYGKHPEKLFFGSGTQLSVL.

The chain employs TRBV5-6 and TRBJ1-1, with TRBD1 identical over 7 bases. Per the germline V gene, CDR1 is SGHDT and CDR2 is YYEEEE. The CDR3 has 16 residues. V lost 0 bases, J lost 0 bases, and 5 bases stayed unmatched. The CDR3: CASSLGTGHVNTEAFF. Written as DNA, the CDR3 is TGTGCCAGCAGCTTGGGGACAGGACATGTGAACACTGAAGCTTTCTTT. Drawing the rest from reference TRBV5-6 and TRBJ1-1, the complete variable domain is DAGVTQSPTHLIKTRGQQVTLRCSPKSGHDTVSWYQQALGQGPQFIFQYYEEEERQRGNFPDRFSGHQFPNYSSELNVNALLLGDSALYLCASSLGTGHVNTEAFFGQGTRLTVV.

This clone was observed a single time. This chain joins TRBV5-1 and TRBJ1-1, with a possible D match to TRBD1 (5 bases). This CDR3 comprises 14 residues. Germline CDR1 and CDR2: SGHRS and YFSETQ. Between the trimmed V and J ends, which lost 3 bases and 3 bases, there was a span of 12 bases. The CDR3 nucleotides read TGCGCCAGCAGCTCTCAGGGTTTTGACACTGAAGCTTTCTTT. Amino acids: CASSSQGFDTEAFF.

This clone was recorded a few times. The CDR3 loop is CASSLDPGQDSKLFF. CDR3 DNA sequence: TGTGCCAGCAGCTTGGATCCGGGACAGGACAGTAAACTGTTTTTT. The genes are TRBV5-4 and TRBJ1-4, with 8 bases matching TRBD1. The CDR3 totals 15 residues. Germline V gene lookup returns CDR1 SGHNT and CDR2 YYREEE (reference sequence). V was clipped by 0 bases and J by 11 bases; unmatched bases: 9.

This clone came up once. This chain connects TRBV5-1 to TRBJ2-7; perhaps TRBD1 as D (5 bases). The CDR3 has 14 residues. V lost 0 bases and J lost 3, with 10 bases in between. Germline CDR1 reads SGHRS; CDR2 reads YFSETQ. CDR3 bases: TGCGCCAGCAGCTTGGGGGGCATGGTCTACGAGCAGTACTTC. This sequence encodes CASSLGGMVYEQYF.

This clone is medium-sized by share. The rearrangement links TRBV4-2 to TRBJ2-7; 7 positions match TRBD1. From germline, CDR1 is LGHNA and CDR2 YNFKEQ. The CDR3 is 13 residues long. V lost 3 bases and J lost 4; bases outside the gene matches: 3. CDR3 sequence: CASSHPGGYEQYF. CDR3 DNA: TGTGCCAGCAGCCATCCAGGGGGATACGAGCAGTACTTC.

This clone was found once. V usage is TRBV21-1 and J usage is TRBJ1-5; the tabulated D call, TRBD1, remains unverified against the DNA. TRBV21-1 is termed a pseudogene. The CDR3 has 14 residues. In nucleotides, the CDR3 is TGTGCCAGAGGGGGCGTAGGCCTTGGGGAAAGCAAGCATTTT. This sequence encodes CARGGVGLGESKHF.

A remark on this clone: A much larger clone differs from this one at a single base, so this may be a read error. The chain joins TRBV27 to TRBJ1-2; possibly TRBD1 for D (5 bases). Germline CDR1 and CDR2: MNHEY and SMNVEV (reference sequence). The CDR3 sequence is 13 residues long. Trimming pared 3 bases from V and 0 bases from J, leaving 5 bases between. In nucleotides, the CDR3 is TGTGCCAGCAGTTTGACAGCTAACTATGGCTACACCTTC. It yields the protein CASSLTANYGYTF.

The gene calls are TRBV27 and TRBJ2-1; D is possibly TRBD1 (6 bases). The V gene lost 4 bases and the J gene lost 4 bases, with 14 bases spanning the gap. CDR3 length: 15 residues. Germline CDR1 MNHEY, CDR2 SMNVEV (reference sequence). This chain's CDR3 is CASSSPPTGYNEQFF. CDR3 sequence (DNA): TGTGCCAGCAGTTCCCCCCCGACAGGATACAATGAGCAGTTCTTC.